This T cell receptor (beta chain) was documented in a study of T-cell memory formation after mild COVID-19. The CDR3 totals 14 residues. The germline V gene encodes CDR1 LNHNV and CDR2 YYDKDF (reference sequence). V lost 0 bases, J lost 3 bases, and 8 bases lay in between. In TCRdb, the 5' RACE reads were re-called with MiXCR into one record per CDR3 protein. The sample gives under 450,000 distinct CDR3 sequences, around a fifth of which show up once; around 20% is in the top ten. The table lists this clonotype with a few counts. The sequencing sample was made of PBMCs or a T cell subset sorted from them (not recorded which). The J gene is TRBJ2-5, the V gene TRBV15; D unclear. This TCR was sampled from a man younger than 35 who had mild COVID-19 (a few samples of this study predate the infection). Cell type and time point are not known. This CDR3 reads CATSRDGREETQYF. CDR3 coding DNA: TGTGCCACCAGCAGAGATGGTAGAGAAGAGACCCAGTACTTC.